The rows below give T cell receptor beta chains drawn from one sample of a study of cytomegalovirus exposure and HLA in healthy donors. Using immunoSEQ multiplex PCR, the repertoire was profiled, and TCRdb retains in-frame clones only, with some absent. The data show about 180,000 clones, 70% to 80% seen once. Input material: PBMCs. These receptors all stem from a middle-aged woman in good health and CMV-seronegative. Both conserved end residues are part of each CDR3. The order of the fields is J gene, V gene, clone size, D gene, CDR3 DNA, CDR3 protein. A D gene is named only where the DNA matches it firmly. The size of a clone is reported for some rows only, either as once, few or many, or as a class for expanded clones.

>TRBJ2-7|TRBV5-1|-|-
TGCGCCAGCAGCTTTGGGAGTAGCTCCTACGAGCAGTACTTC
CASSFGSSSYEQYF
>TRBJ1-1|TRBV30|-|-
TGTGCCTGGAGTGTACGTCTTGGGTTTGCAGGCAACACTGAAGCTTTCTTT
CAWSVRLGFAGNTEAFF
>TRBJ1-6|TRBV6-6|-|TRBD1
TGTGCCAGCAGTTACGACAGGGGGCAAAGTAATTCACCCCTCCACTTT
CASSYDRGQSNSPLHF
>TRBJ2-7|TRBV11-3|-|-
TGTGCCAGCAGTCTCACCAGGGGTTACGAGCAGTACTTC
CASSLTRGYEQYF
>TRBJ1-2|TRBV6-6|-|TRBD1
TGTGCCAGCGCGTCCGGGACAGAGATTTCGGGCTACACCTTC
CASASGTEISGYTF
>TRBJ1-4|TRBV30|-|-
TGTGCCTGGGGGGCCGGACAGTACGAAAAACTGTTTTTT
CAWGAGQYEKLFF
>TRBJ2-5|TRBV6-1|-|-
TGTGCCAGCAGTGAACCCCGGCTAAGGGGGGGGAAACAAGAGACCCAGTACTTC
CASSEPRLRGGKQETQYF
>TRBJ1-1|TRBV20-1|few|-
TGCAGTGTCAGGGTGAACACTGAAGCTTTCTTT
CSVRVNTEAFF
>TRBJ1-1|TRBV28|-|-
TGTGCCAGCAGTAGACAGTCTGAAGCTTTCTTT
CASSRQSEAFF
>TRBJ1-6|TRBV7-2|-|TRBD1
TGTGCCAGCAGCTCTGAGGGACAGGGCGGTCCACCCCTCCACTTT
CASSSEGQGGPPLHF
>TRBJ1-1|TRBV7-9|few|-
TGTGCCAGCAGCTTAGTTCTGGGGGCGGGCAGTGCTTTCTTT
CASSLVLGAGSAFF
>TRBJ2-1|TRBV6-1|-|TRBD2
TGTGCCAGCAGTGAAGCCTCAACTTTAGGCGGGAGCTACAATGAGCAGTTCTTC
CASSEASTLGGSYNEQFF
>TRBJ1-2|TRBV19|-|TRBD1
TGTGCCAGTGCTGAAGTCGGAACAGGGGGTTTCGGATCTGGTGGCTACACCTTC
CASAEVGTGGFGSGGYTF
>TRBJ2-1|TRBV5-1|-|TRBD2
TGCGCCAGCAGCTTGGGTAGCGGGAGTTTTGAGCAGTTCTTC
CASSLGSGSFEQFF
>TRBJ1-6|TRBV30|-|-
TGTGCCTGGAGTGGAAGAGGGAAGAATTCACCCCTCCACTTT
CAWSGRGKNSPLHF
>TRBJ1-1|TRBV5-8|few|-
TGTGCCAGCAGTTATGATACAGGTCGGTACACTGAAGCTTTCTTT
CASSYDTGRYTEAFF
>TRBJ1-5|TRBV28|-|TRBD1
TGTGCCAGCAGTCGACAGGGAGCCCGGCCCCAGCATTTT
CASSRQGARPQHF